This T cell receptor (beta chain) was recovered during a study of cytomegalovirus exposure and HLA in healthy donors. About the study: HLA-typed donors were the source of approximately 88 million unique TCRs, which an early data release held.

Healthy bone marrow donors formed the donor group. Points from the study as a whole: The presence/absence work took it that sequencing depth was about the same across donors. Reportedly, fewer N-insertions than the 666-donor mean appeared in an Asian-associated ancestry cluster in a later analysis.

Primers included in the PCR were 60 Vbeta and 13 Jbeta primers. TCRdb keeps only in-frame clones here, not all; method: immunoSEQ multiplex PCR. Counted here are 97,000 or so clones, around 80% occurring once; the ten biggest clones make up 1.4%. V trimming: 2 bases; J trimming: 1 base; junction bases outside the gene matches: 5. Germline V gene data show CDR1 as MGHRA and CDR2 as YSYEKL. CDR3 length: 17 residues. In the case of this clone: Its cognate antigen is unknown.

The chain links TRBV4-1 to TRBJ2-1; 10 bases map to TRBD2. The sequence derives from a middle-aged man in good health and CMV-seronegative. The specimen sequenced was PBMCs. The CDR3 nucleotides are TGCGCCAGCAGCCAACAGACTAGCGGGTCTTCCTACAATGAGCAGTTCTTC. Its protein is CASSQQTSGSSYNEQFF.